This T cell receptor beta chain was identified during a study of blood T cell repertoires in COVID-19. Whole-study context: Nucleic acid was either cDNA or gDNA, and it came from T cells, B-cell-depleted T cells, or PBMCs.

Germline CDR1 is LGHDT and CDR2 is YNNKEL (reference sequence). The length of the CDR3 is 13 residues. The ends were cut back, 4 bases at V and 10 bases at J, with 14 bases in the middle. In the study's own analysis: Nucleated cell number was recorded as an estimate derived from reference gene primer amplification. The method was immunoSEQ multiplex PCR; TCRdb's version includes in-frame clones alone and lacks a portion of them. The DNA gave D and trimming, while V, J and clone size come from that table. The sample consists of around 140,000 clones, about 88% of them appearing once. The chain uses TRBV3-1 (or the pseudogene TRBV3-2) and TRBJ2-1; the D is unclear. The sequencing input was PBMCs or T cells enriched from blood (not recorded which). This clonotype originated in a man aged 35-49 years with acute COVID-19. The DNA for the CDR3 is TGTGCCAGCAGCCCGGCGCTGGTTAGCGAGCAGTTCTTC. Protein sequence: CASSPALVSEQFF.